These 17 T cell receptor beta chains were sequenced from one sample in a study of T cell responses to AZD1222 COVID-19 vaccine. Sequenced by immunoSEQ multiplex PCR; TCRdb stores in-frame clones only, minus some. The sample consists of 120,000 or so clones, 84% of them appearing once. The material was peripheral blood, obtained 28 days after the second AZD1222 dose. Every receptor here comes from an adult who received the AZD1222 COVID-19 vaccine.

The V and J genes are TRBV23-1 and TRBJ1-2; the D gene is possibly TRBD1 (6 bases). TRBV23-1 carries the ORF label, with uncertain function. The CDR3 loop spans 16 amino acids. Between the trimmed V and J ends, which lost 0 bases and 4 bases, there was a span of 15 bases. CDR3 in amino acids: CASSQSGHRVLYGYTF. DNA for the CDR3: TGCGCCAGCAGTCAATCGGGCCACAGGGTACTCTATGGCTACACCTTC.

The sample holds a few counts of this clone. In nucleotides, the CDR3 is TGTGCCAGCAGTGGACTGTGGGGGGGCCAGGGCTCGGAGCAGTACTTC. Translation gives CASSGLWGGQGSEQYF. The chain links TRBV27 to TRBJ2-7; D is perhaps TRBD2 (7 bases). The CDR3 loop spans 16 amino acids. The V end was cut by 5 bases, the J end by 7 bases, with 24 bases between. Germline V lookup: CDR1 MNHEY, CDR2 SMNVEV (reference sequence).

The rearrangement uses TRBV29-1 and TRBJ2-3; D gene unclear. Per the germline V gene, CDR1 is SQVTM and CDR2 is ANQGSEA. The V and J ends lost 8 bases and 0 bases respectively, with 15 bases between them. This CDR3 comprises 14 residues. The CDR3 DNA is TGCAGCTATTCGTGGGGTACTAGCACAGATACGCAGTATTTT. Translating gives CSYSWGTSTDTQYF.

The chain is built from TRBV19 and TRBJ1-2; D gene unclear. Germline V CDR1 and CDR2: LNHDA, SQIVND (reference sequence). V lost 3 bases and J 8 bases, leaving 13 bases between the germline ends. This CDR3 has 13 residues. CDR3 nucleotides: TGTGCCAGTAGTATCGCCCCAGAGCTAGGCTACACCTTC. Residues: CASSIAPELGYTF.

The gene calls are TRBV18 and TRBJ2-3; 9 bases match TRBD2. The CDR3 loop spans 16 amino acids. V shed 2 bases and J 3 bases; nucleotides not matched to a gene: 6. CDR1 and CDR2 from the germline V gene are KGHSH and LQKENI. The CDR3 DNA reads TGTGCCAGCTCACCAGGAGGACTAGCGTATACAGATACGCAGTATTTT. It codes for CASSPGGLAYTDTQYF.

CDR3 protein: CASSPGRTYEQYF. CDR3 nucleotide sequence: TGTGCCAGCAGTCCCGGACGGACCTACGAGCAGTACTTC. This chain joins TRBV12-3 or TRBV12-4 and TRBJ2-7, with D unclear. CDR3 size: 13 residues. The V gene lost 5 bases and the J gene lost 2 bases, with 10 bases spanning the gap.

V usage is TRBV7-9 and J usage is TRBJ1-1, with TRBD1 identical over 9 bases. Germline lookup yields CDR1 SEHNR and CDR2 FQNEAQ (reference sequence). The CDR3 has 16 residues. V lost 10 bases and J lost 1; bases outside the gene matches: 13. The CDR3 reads CATRLTGQGPNTEAFF. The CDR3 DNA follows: TGTGCCACCCGCCTTACGGGACAGGGACCGAACACTGAAGCTTTCTTT.

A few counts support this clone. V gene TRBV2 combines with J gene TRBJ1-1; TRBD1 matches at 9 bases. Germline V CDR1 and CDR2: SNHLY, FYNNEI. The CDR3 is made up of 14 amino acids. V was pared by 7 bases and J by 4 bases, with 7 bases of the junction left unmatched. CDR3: CASNLLTGGTEAFF. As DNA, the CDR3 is TGTGCCAGCAACCTATTGACAGGGGGCACTGAAGCTTTCTTT. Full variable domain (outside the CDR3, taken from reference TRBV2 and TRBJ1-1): EPEVTQTPSHQVTQMGQEVILRCVPISNHLYFYWYRQILGQKVEFLVSFYNNEISEKSEIFDDQFSVERPDGSNFTLKIRSTKLEDSAMYFCASNLLTGGTEAFFGQGTRLTVV.

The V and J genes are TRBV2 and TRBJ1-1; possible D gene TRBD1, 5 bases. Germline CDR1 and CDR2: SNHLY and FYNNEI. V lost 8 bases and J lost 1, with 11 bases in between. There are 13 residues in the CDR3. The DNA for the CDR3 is TGTGCCAGCGGGGTAAGGGGGAACACTGAAGCTTTCTTT. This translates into CASGVRGNTEAFF.

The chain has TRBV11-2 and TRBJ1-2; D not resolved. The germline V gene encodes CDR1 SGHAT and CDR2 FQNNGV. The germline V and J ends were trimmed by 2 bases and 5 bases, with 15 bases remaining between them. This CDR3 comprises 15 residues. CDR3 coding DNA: TGTGCCAGCAGCTTATTCCCCGACTTCCAGTATGGCTACACCTTC. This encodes CASSLFPDFQYGYTF.

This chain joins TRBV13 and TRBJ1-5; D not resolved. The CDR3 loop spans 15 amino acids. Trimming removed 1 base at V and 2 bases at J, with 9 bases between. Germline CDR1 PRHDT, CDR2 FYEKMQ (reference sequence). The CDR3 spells CASSLAGEGNQPQHF. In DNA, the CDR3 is TGTGCCAGCAGCTTAGCCGGGGAAGGCAATCAGCCCCAGCATTTT.

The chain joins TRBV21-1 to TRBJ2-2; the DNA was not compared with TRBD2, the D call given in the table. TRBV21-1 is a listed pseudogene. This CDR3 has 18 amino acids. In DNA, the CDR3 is TGTGCCAGCAGCAAAGTTGGGAGGGGCAAATTTAACACCGGGGAGCTGTTTTTT. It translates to CASSKVGRGKFNTGELFF.

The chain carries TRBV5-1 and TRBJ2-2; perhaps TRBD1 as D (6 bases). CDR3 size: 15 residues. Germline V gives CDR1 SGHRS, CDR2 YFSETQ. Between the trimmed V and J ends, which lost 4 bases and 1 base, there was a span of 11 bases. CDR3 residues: CASSPGQRNTGELFF. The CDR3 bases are TGCGCCAGCAGCCCTGGACAGCGGAACACCGGGGAGCTGTTTTTT.

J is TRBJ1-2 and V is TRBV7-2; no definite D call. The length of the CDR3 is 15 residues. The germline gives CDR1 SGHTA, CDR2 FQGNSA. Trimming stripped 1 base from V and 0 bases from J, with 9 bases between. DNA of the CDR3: TGTGCCAGCAGCTTAGGGATCAGATCTAACTATGGCTACACCTTC. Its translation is CASSLGIRSNYGYTF.

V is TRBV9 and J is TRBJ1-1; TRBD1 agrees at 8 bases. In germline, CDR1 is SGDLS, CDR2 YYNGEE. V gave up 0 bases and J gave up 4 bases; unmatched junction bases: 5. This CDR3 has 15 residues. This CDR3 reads CASSVDGQGGTEAFF. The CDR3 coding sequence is TGTGCCAGCAGCGTAGACGGACAGGGAGGCACTGAAGCTTTCTTT.

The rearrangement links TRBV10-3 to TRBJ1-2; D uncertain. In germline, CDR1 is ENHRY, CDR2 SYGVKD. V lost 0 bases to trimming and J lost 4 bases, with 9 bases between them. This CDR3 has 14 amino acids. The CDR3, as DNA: TGTGCCATCAGTGAGTCATTCCTTTCCTATGGCTACACCTTC. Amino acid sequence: CAISESFLSYGYTF.

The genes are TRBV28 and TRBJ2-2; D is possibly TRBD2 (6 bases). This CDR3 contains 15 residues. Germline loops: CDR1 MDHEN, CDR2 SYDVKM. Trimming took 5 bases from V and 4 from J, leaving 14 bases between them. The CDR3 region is CASSPPGSGTGELFF. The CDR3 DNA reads TGTGCCAGCAGTCCCCCGGGTAGCGGCACCGGGGAGCTGTTTTTT.